This T cell receptor (beta chain) was obtained from a study of tumor and adjacent non-tumor tissue in lung cancer. CDR1 MGHRA and CDR2 YSYEKL come from the germline V gene. This CDR3 is 14 amino acids long. No cell sorting was done before RNA was extracted from the tissue. About this clonotype itself: The junction shows a germline mismatch at one end, possibly a read error.

The library came from three nested PCR rounds adapted from ARM-PCR protocols. MiXCR, applied by TCRdb to the multiplex PCR reads, yields one record per CDR3 protein. Of approximately 130,000 distinct CDR3 sequences detected, approximately 66% appear once; the ten largest clones hold around 13%. The sample taken for sequencing was lung tumor tissue. The J gene is TRBJ1-1, the V gene TRBV4-1; the match to TRBD1 covers 8 bases. The source is a man aged 25-40 years with non-small cell lung cancer. The CDR3 DNA follows: TGCGGCAGCAGCCCTAGACAGGGGATCACTGAAGCTTTCTTT. Residues: CGSSPRQGITEAFF.